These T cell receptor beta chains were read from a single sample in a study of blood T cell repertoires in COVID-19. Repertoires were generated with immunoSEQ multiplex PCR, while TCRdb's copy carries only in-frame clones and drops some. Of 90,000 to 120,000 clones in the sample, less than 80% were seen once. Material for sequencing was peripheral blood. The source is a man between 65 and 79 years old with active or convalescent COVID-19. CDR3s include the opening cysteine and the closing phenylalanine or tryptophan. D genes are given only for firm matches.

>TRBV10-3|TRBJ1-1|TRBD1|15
TGTGCCACCTCAACCCCCGACAGGGGAGGCGGTGAAGCTTTCTTT
CATSTPDRGGGEAFF
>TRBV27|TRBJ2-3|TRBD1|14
TGTGCCAGCAGCGGGACAGGGTACACAGATACGCAGTATTTT
CASSGTGYTDTQYF
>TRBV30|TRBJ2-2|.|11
TGTGCCTGGGCTATCGCCGGGGAGCTGTTTTTT
CAWAIAGELFF
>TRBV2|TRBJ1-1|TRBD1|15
TGTGCCAGCAGTGAAGTGGACAGGGGCGGCACTGAAGCTTTCTTT
CASSEVDRGGTEAFF
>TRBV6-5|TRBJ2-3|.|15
TGTGCCAGCAAGGATTTCGAGGGCATCACAGATACGCAGTATTTT
CASKDFEGITDTQYF
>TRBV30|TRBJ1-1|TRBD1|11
TGTGCCTGGAGTGACAGGGGGGAAGCTTTCTTT
CAWSDRGEAFF
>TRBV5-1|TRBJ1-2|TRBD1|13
TGCGCCAGCAGCACCAGGACAGGCGGTGGCTACACCTTC
CASSTRTGGGYTF
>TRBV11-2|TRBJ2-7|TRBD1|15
TGTGCCAGCAGCTTGGGACAGGTGGGTTACGACGAGCAGTACTTC
CASSLGQVGYDEQYF
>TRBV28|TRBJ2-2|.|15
TGTGCCAGCAGTTTATTTCCAGGGTCCACCGGGGAGCTGTTTTTT
CASSLFPGSTGELFF
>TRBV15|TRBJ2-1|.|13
TGTGCCACCAGCAGAGAGACGAGGGTTGAGCAGTTCTTC
CATSRETRVEQFF
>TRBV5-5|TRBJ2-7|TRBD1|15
TGTGCCAGCAGCATAGGGACAGGGGGTTTTTACGAGCAGTACTTC
CASSIGTGGFYEQYF
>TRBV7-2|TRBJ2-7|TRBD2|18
TGTGCCAGCAGCACCCGGGGGGGGTTGTGGGGAGTGACGTACGAGCAGTACTTC
CASSTRGGLWGVTYEQYF
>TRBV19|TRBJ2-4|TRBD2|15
TGTGCCAGTAGTATCAGGGTAGCGGGAGGAGGCATTCAGTACTTC
CASSIRVAGGGIQYF
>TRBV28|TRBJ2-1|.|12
TGTGCCAGCAGTTTATTGCGCAATGAGCAGTTCTTC
CASSLLRNEQFF